These 11 T cell receptor beta chains originate from one sample sequenced in a study of cytomegalovirus exposure and HLA in healthy donors. PCR amplification relied on 60 Vbeta primers (plus 13 Jbeta primers). Generated by immunoSEQ multiplex PCR, the TCRdb table keeps only in-frame clones and is missing some. The profile covers 150,000 to 200,000 clones, with 84% appearing a single time and about 0.24% taken by the ten largest. The sequencing input was PBMCs. These receptors were collected from a boy aged 5-17 years in good health and CMV-seronegative.

V and J are TRBV14 and TRBJ2-7; D not resolved. Germline V CDR1 and CDR2: SGHDN, FVKESK. V dropped 0 bases and J dropped 2 bases, with 8 bases sitting between them. The CDR3 length is 14 residues. This chain's CDR3 is CASSQDPRTYEQYF. In nucleotides, the CDR3 is TGTGCCAGCAGCCAAGATCCCAGAACCTACGAGCAGTACTTC.

This chain's CDR3 is CASSKTSGGPNTGELFF. Here the CDR3 DNA reads TGCGCCAGCAGCAAGACTAGCGGGGGGCCGAACACCGGGGAGCTGTTTTTT. V and J are TRBV4-3 and TRBJ2-2; 13 bases are a match to TRBD2. Germline loops: CDR1 LGHNA, CDR2 YSLEER. The CDR3 has 17 amino acids. The junction had 3 bases not matched to a gene; V was cut back by 5 bases and J by 0 bases.

The gene calls are TRBV6-5 and TRBJ1-4; tentative D call: TRBD1 (6 bases). The CDR3 totals 15 residues. Trimming left V 1 base short and J 8 bases short, with 14 bases between. Germline CDR1 and CDR2: MNHEY and SVGAGI. CDR3 sequence (DNA): TGTGCCAGCAGTTACTACGGGCAGGGGAAAGAAAAACTGTTTTTT. Residues: CASSYYGQGKEKLFF.

The J gene is TRBJ1-2, the V gene TRBV19, with D possibly TRBD1 on 6 matching bases. V was cut by 5 bases and J by 2 bases, with 15 bases left in between. The CDR3 is 15 amino acids. CDR1 and CDR2 (germline): LNHDA, SQIVND (reference sequence). The DNA of the CDR3 is TGTGCCAGTAGTCATCAATCCAGGGGCAACTATGGCTACACCTTC. Its protein product is CASSHQSRGNYGYTF.

The J gene is TRBJ2-7, the V gene TRBV5-8; D unclear. V was cut by 2 bases and J by 2 bases, with 8 bases left in between. Germline assignment: CDR1 SGHTS and CDR2 YDEGEE. The CDR3 loop spans 13 amino acids. CDR3 DNA sequence: TGTGCCAGCAGCTTTTTGGGCCCCTACGAGCAGTACTTC. Its translation is CASSFLGPYEQYF.

The chain joins TRBV4-3 to TRBJ2-3; unclear D gene. This CDR3 is built from 15 residues. Trimming removed 1 base from V and 3 bases from J, with 11 bases in between. CDR1 is LGHNA and CDR2 is YSLEER in the germline V gene. CDR3 protein: CASSQGAGRTDTQYF. The CDR3 coding sequence is TGCGCCAGCAGCCAAGGGGCAGGCAGGACAGATACGCAGTATTTT.

The chain uses TRBV18 and TRBJ1-2, with D tentatively TRBD1 (5 bases). V lost 1 base and J lost 4, with 28 bases in between. The CDR3 spans 20 residues. Germline CDR1 is KGHSH and CDR2 is LQKENI. The chain's CDR3 is CASSPLSGVGTWSSGYGYTF. CDR3 in DNA: TGTGCCAGCTCACCACTTTCGGGGGTAGGTACCTGGAGCAGCGGCTATGGCTACACCTTC.

The chain recombines TRBV5-1 with TRBJ2-7; 8 bases fit TRBD2. J was trimmed by 3 bases and V by 5 bases; bases with no gene match: 10. The CDR3 loop spans 15 amino acids. Germline lookup yields CDR1 SGHRS and CDR2 YFSETQ. For the CDR3, the DNA is TGCGCCAGCAGTTTAGCGGCGGGGGGAATCTACGAGCAGTACTTC. Translated, it gives CASSLAAGGIYEQYF.

V gene TRBV2 combines with J gene TRBJ2-2; possibly TRBD2 for D (6 bases). The V gene lost 4 bases and the J gene lost 1 base, with 19 bases spanning the gap. The CDR3 is 18 residues long. Germline CDR1 SNHLY, CDR2 FYNNEI. The chain's CDR3 is CASSGWEWRELNTGELFF. CDR3 in DNA: TGTGCCAGCAGTGGTTGGGAATGGCGGGAACTGAACACCGGGGAGCTGTTTTTT.

This chain joins TRBV6-5 and TRBJ1-2; 9 nucleotides align to TRBD1. Germline V lookup: CDR1 MNHEY, CDR2 SVGAGI. This CDR3 contains 14 residues. Losses at the gene ends were 5 bases for V and 3 bases for J; bases not matched to a gene: 4. CDR3 loop: CASSRDRGDYGYTF. CDR3 in DNA: TGTGCCAGCAGTCGAGACAGGGGGGACTATGGCTACACCTTC.

The chain is built from TRBV28 and TRBJ1-5; 8 bases agree with TRBD1. The V gene's germline CDR1 is MDHEN and CDR2 SYDVKM. The V gene end was trimmed by 3 bases and the J gene end by 3 bases; junction bases not matched to a gene: 1. The CDR3 extends over 14 amino acids. CDR3 residues: CASSLGQDNQPQHF. In DNA, the CDR3 is TGTGCCAGCAGTTTGGGACAGGACAATCAGCCCCAGCATTTT.